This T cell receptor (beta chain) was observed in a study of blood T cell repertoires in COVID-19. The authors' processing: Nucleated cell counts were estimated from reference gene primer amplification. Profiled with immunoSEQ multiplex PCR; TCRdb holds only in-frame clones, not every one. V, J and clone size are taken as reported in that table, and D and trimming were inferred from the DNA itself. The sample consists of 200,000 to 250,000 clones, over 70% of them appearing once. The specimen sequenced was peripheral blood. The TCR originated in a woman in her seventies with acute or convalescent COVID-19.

The CDR3: CASTGTNSGNTIYF. CDR3 nucleotides: TGTGCCAGTACGGGGACAAACTCTGGAAACACCATATATTTT. The chain combines TRBV19 with TRBJ1-3; D is possibly TRBD1 (6 bases). This CDR3 has 14 amino acids. Germline V gene lookup returns CDR1 LNHDA and CDR2 SQIVND (reference sequence). Trimming took off 7 bases at V and 0 bases at J, with 10 bases between the two ends.